This T cell receptor beta chain derives from a study of T cells in Graves' hyperthyroidism and ophthalmopathy. For the study at large: Once the initial diagnosis was made, peripheral blood was obtained before any treatment. General observations from the study: Also found in blood were most expanded thyroid clonotypes above 0.001. The model made its ophthalmopathy prediction, and onset followed a median approximately 6 months later.

Germline V gene data show CDR1 as SGHRS and CDR2 as YFSETQ. CDR3 length: 16 residues. Trimming stripped 0 bases from V and 2 bases from J, with 11 bases between. The CDR3 regions of TCR beta were amplified from RNA transcripts. HTBI primers were used for first-round RT-PCR of the TCR CDR3. Using its own MiXCR run on the multiplex PCR reads, TCRdb lists one record per CDR3 protein. The table includes roughly 800,000 distinct CDR3 sequences, around 39% detected once. The source of the PBMCs was over 8.5 ml of fresh peripheral blood. A note on this clonotype: Its specificity is not known.

V and J are TRBV5-1 and TRBJ2-2; D might be TRBD1 or TRBD2, each matching 5 bases. Sequenced sample: blood. The sequence came from a man aged 18-30 years with Graves' hyperthyroidism. CDR3 DNA sequence: TGCGCCAGCAGCTTGGCCGGGACGGATAACACCGGGGAGCTGTTTTTT. Protein sequence: CASSLAGTDNTGELFF.